These 18 T cell receptor beta chains originate from one sample sequenced in a study of shared clonotypes between healthy human individuals. Measured with immunoSEQ multiplex PCR; TCRdb has only the in-frame clones, and not every one. The table includes fewer than 700,000 clones, 85% to 95% detected once. The naive CD8 population came from CD45RO-negative cells selected for CCR7, without terminally differentiated effector memory CD45RA+ cells. The specimen was naive CD8+ T cells sorted from blood. The source of these receptors is a woman aged 25-40 years in good health.

V is TRBV11-2 and J is TRBJ1-2; 8 nucleotides agree with TRBD1. The CDR3 runs to 16 residues. V dropped 5 bases and J dropped 4; count of bases not matched to a gene: 12. CDR1 is SGHAT, CDR2 FQNNGV, per germline. The CDR3: CASSQGTGGPIYGYTF. CDR3 nucleotides: TGTGCCAGCAGCCAAGGGACAGGAGGACCTATCTATGGCTACACCTTC.

The chain couples TRBV27 to TRBJ1-2; D is unclear. Germline assignment: CDR1 MNHEY and CDR2 SMNVEV (reference sequence). The CDR3 contains 13 residues. V was shortened by 5 bases and J by 7 bases, with 14 bases between the two germline ends. CDR3 region: CASSPTLLGGYTF. CDR3 DNA: TGTGCCAGCAGTCCAACTTTGTTGGGTGGCTACACCTTC.

V gene TRBV18 combines with J gene TRBJ2-3, with 12 positions matching TRBD2. Germline values: CDR1 KGHSH, CDR2 LQKENI. This CDR3 spans 18 amino acids. Trimming cost V 4 bases and J 2 bases; bases outside gene matches: 10. The CDR3 region has the DNA TGTGCCAGCTCACAGGCTAGCGGGAGGGGAGACCTCACAGATACGCAGTATTTT. Residues: CASSQASGRGDLTDTQYF.

The chain combines TRBV5-6 with TRBJ2-1; 8 bases fit TRBD1. From germline, CDR1 is SGHDT and CDR2 YYEEEE. After removal of 4 bases from V and 5 bases from J, the junction contained 8 bases not matched to a gene. The CDR3 runs 15 residues. The CDR3 sequence is CASSTGTGLNNEQFF. CDR3 sequence (DNA): TGTGCCAGCAGCACCGGGACAGGTCTAAACAATGAGCAGTTCTTC.

The rearrangement joins TRBV9 to TRBJ2-7; maybe TRBD1 (6 bases). Germline V lookup: CDR1 SGDLS, CDR2 YYNGEE. This CDR3 contains 14 residues. Trimming removed 4 bases from V and 2 bases from J, with 13 bases in between. DNA of the CDR3: TGTGCCAGCAGCACGACAGGCGACCCCTACGAGCAGTACTTC. This gives the protein CASSTTGDPYEQYF.

The chain links TRBV18 to TRBJ1-5, with D perhaps TRBD1 (5 bases). Deletions cut 4 bases from V and 7 bases from J, with 14 bases between. The CDR3 is 14 residues long. The germline gives CDR1 KGHSH, CDR2 LQKENI. The CDR3 here is CASSLNQGSQPQHF. CDR3 nucleotides: TGTGCCAGCTCACTGAACCAGGGTTCCCAGCCCCAGCATTTT.

CDR3 nucleotides: TGTGCCAGCAGCTTAGGGGCGGGGTCTGGCACTGAAGCTTTCTTT. It is translated as CASSLGAGSGTEAFF. This chain joins TRBV7-6 and TRBJ1-1, with unresolved D. Trimming cost V 1 base and J 4 bases, with 13 bases left between them. Germline CDR1 SGHVS, CDR2 FNYEAQ. The CDR3 consists of 15 residues.

This rearrangement joins TRBV9 to TRBJ2-2; TRBD2 matches 8 bases. There are 18 residues in the CDR3. CDR1 SGDLS and CDR2 YYNGEE come from the germline V gene. V dropped 3 bases and J dropped 1; count of bases not matched to a gene: 11. CDR3 region: CASSAYGRDTWNTGELFF. The CDR3, as DNA: TGTGCCAGCAGCGCCTACGGGAGGGACACCTGGAACACCGGGGAGCTGTTTTTT.

This clone has just one count. The genes are TRBV29-1 and TRBJ2-2; D may be TRBD2 (5 bases). Germline values: CDR1 SQVTM, CDR2 ANQGSEA. V lost 7 bases and J 3 bases, leaving 12 bases between the germline ends. CDR3 length: 13 residues. Written as DNA, the CDR3 is TGCAGCGCCAGCTTCGGGGACACCGGGGAGCTGTTTTTT. Its protein product is CSASFGDTGELFF.

The chain has TRBV19 and TRBJ2-7; 11 nucleotides align to TRBD2. The V gene end was trimmed by 3 bases and the J gene end by 5 bases; junction bases not matched to a gene: 6. Germline CDR1 and CDR2: LNHDA and SQIVND (reference sequence). The length of the CDR3 is 15 residues. The CDR3 loop reads CASSMALAGEDEQYF. CDR3 in DNA: TGTGCCAGTAGTATGGCACTAGCGGGAGAGGACGAGCAGTACTTC.

As to this clone: The same CDR3 also results from other DNA sequences found in this sample. The rearrangement uses TRBV27 and TRBJ2-7; no clear D. The CDR3 is 13 residues long. Trimming cost V 3 bases and J 1 base, with 7 bases left between them. Per the germline V gene, CDR1 is MNHEY and CDR2 is SMNVEV (reference sequence). Here the CDR3 reads CASSLAGSYEQYF. CDR3 bases: TGTGCCAGCAGTTTGGCAGGTTCCTACGAGCAGTACTTC.

This clone was picked up one time. V is TRBV11-2 and J is TRBJ2-7; D is unclear. CDR1 SGHAT and CDR2 FQNNGV come from the germline V gene. There are 14 residues in the CDR3. V was shortened by 1 base and J by 2 bases, with 9 bases between the two germline ends. The CDR3 loop is CASSLAPGPYEQYF. The CDR3 nucleotides read TGTGCCAGCAGCTTAGCTCCCGGACCCTACGAGCAGTACTTC.

This chain connects TRBV27 to TRBJ2-7; 9 bases map to TRBD1. Germline CDR1 and CDR2: MNHEY and SMNVEV (reference sequence). The junction had 6 bases not matched to a gene; V was cut back by 7 bases and J by 5 bases. This CDR3 spans 13 amino acids. CDR3: CASKWGTGHEQYF. CDR3 coding DNA: TGTGCCAGCAAATGGGGGACAGGGCACGAGCAGTACTTC.

The V call is TRBV28, the J call TRBJ2-5; no clear D. V was pared by 5 bases and J by 1 base, with 8 bases between. The CDR3 loop spans 13 amino acids. Germline assignment: CDR1 MDHEN and CDR2 SYDVKM. DNA for the CDR3: TGTGCCAGCAGTCTACGTGGCCAAGAGACCCAGTACTTC. Amino acids: CASSLRGQETQYF.

The chain joins TRBV28 to TRBJ2-5; D may be TRBD2 (5 bases). The CDR3 extends over 14 amino acids. From germline, CDR1 is MDHEN and CDR2 SYDVKM. V shed 5 bases and J shed 1 base, with 11 bases lying between them. The CDR3 loop reads CASSGVALQETQYF. The DNA of the CDR3 is TGTGCCAGCAGTGGGGTAGCGCTCCAAGAGACCCAGTACTTC.

On this clone: The same CDR3 is also encoded by other DNA sequences in this sample. V gene TRBV14 combines with J gene TRBJ2-7, with no clear D. CDR3 size: 12 residues. Germline values: CDR1 SGHDN, CDR2 FVKESK. V was trimmed by 1 base and J by 2 bases, leaving 3 bases between them. The CDR3 here is CASSQGAYEQYF. The CDR3 DNA reads as TGTGCCAGCAGCCAAGGAGCCTACGAGCAGTACTTC.

The genes are TRBV9 and TRBJ2-7; D is unresolved. The V end was cut by 3 bases, the J end by 0 bases, with 7 bases between. The CDR3 is 13 amino acids. Germline loops: CDR1 SGDLS, CDR2 YYNGEE. The CDR3, as DNA: TGTGCCAGCAGCGCGGAAGACTCCTACGAGCAGTACTTC. Protein product: CASSAEDSYEQYF.

The CDR3 reads CASSQDLTSGRTPYNEQFF. In nucleotides, the CDR3 is TGCGCCAGCAGCCAAGATCTGACTAGCGGGAGGACCCCCTACAATGAGCAGTTCTTC. The chain combines TRBV4-1 with TRBJ2-1; TRBD2 matches 13 bases. CDR3 length: 19 amino acids. Germline CDR1 and CDR2: MGHRA and YSYEKL. Trimming removed 0 bases from V and 2 bases from J; junction bases left unmatched: 7.